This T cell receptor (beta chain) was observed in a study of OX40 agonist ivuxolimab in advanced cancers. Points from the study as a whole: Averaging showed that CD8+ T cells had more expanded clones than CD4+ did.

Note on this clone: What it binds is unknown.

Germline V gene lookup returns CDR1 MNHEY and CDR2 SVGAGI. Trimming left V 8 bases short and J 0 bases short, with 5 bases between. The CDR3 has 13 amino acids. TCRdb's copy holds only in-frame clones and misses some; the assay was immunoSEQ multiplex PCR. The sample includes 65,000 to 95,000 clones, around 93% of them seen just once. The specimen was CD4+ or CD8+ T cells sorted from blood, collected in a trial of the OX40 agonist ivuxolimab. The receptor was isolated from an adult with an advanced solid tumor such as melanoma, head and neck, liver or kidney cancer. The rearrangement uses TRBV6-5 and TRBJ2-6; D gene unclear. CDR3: CASRSSGANVLTF. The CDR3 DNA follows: TGTGCCAGCCGGAGCTCTGGGGCCAACGTCCTGACTTTC.